One and the same sample provided the 18 T cell receptor beta chains below, sequenced in a study of T-cell memory formation after mild COVID-19. MiXCR was run by TCRdb on the 5' RACE reads, yielding one entry per CDR3 protein. The sample consists of 400,000 or so distinct CDR3 sequences, around 19% of them appearing once. The sequencing sample was made of PBMCs or a T cell subset sorted from them (not recorded which). The origin of the receptors is an adult woman who had mild COVID-19 (a few samples of this study predate the infection). Cell type and time point are not known.

This clonotype turned up a few times. The chain links TRBV12-3 or TRBV12-4 to TRBJ1-1, with D unresolved. Between the trimmed V and J ends, which lost 5 bases and 7 bases, there was a span of 14 bases. This CDR3 has 13 residues. The CDR3 sequence: CASSRPWTREAFF. The CDR3 region has the DNA TGTGCCAGCAGTCGCCCCTGGACGCGTGAAGCTTTCTTT.

The rearrangement uses TRBV6-5 and TRBJ1-1; 10 nucleotides line up with TRBD1. The junction had 29 bases not matched to a gene; V was cut back by 8 bases and J by 2 bases. Germline CDR1 MNHEY, CDR2 SVGAGI. This CDR3 is 22 amino acids long. The CDR3, as DNA: TGTGCCAGCGGAGACTCTCTGGGACAGGGGCGGTCCCTTACCCCCCAAAACACTGAAGCTTTCTTT. This codes for CASGDSLGQGRSLTPQNTEAFF.

The rearrangement joins TRBV3-1 to TRBJ1-1; no clear D. Looked up from germline, CDR1 is LGHDT and CDR2 is YNNKEL (reference sequence). V was cut by 1 base and J by 8 bases, with 11 bases left in between. CDR3 length equals 13 residues. In DNA, the CDR3 is TGTGCCAGCAGCCAAGGTACGGTCTCGGAAGCTTTCTTT. Translating gives CASSQGTVSEAFF.

The chain uses TRBV20-1 and TRBJ2-3, with no clear D. The CDR3 covers 15 residues. The germline CDR1 and CDR2 sequences are DFQATT and SNEGSKA (reference sequence). The V end lost 0 bases, the J end lost 6 bases, and 16 bases lay between the germline ends. This chain's CDR3 is CSARDSEVGPDTQYF. The DNA for the CDR3 is TGCAGTGCTAGAGATAGTGAGGTAGGCCCGGATACGCAGTATTTT.

In its sample, this clonotype was seen a few times. The V gene is TRBV6-6, the J gene TRBJ1-1; D is unclear. This CDR3 comprises 13 residues. The germline V gene encodes CDR1 MNHNY and CDR2 SVGAGI (reference sequence). V lost 4 bases to trimming and J lost 5 bases, with 11 bases between them. CDR3 protein: CASSWETRTEAFF. CDR3 bases: TGTGCCAGCAGTTGGGAGACTCGGACTGAAGCTTTCTTT.

This clonotype has only a few counts. The chain has TRBV29-1 and TRBJ2-1; D may be TRBD2 (6 bases). The CDR3 has 13 amino acids. Germline CDR1 and CDR2: SQVTM and ANQGSEA. V was clipped by 3 bases and J by 2 bases, with 8 bases between them. CDR3 nucleotide sequence: TGCAGCGTTGAGGAGGGGCCCTACAATGAGCAGTTCTTC. Translating it yields CSVEEGPYNEQFF.

The chain combines TRBV5-6 with TRBJ2-3; D is possibly TRBD2 (6 bases). This CDR3 spans 13 amino acids. From germline, CDR1 is SGHDT and CDR2 YYEEEE. V lost 0 bases to trimming and J lost 8 bases, with 10 bases between them. CDR3 sequence: CASSLGLGGTQYF. Written as DNA, the CDR3 is TGTGCCAGCAGCTTGGGACTGGGAGGTACGCAGTATTTT.

The DNA for the CDR3 is TGTGCCAGCAGTTTTGGGTGGAACACTGAAGCTTTCTTT. This sequence encodes CASSFGWNTEAFF. This chain joins TRBV27 and TRBJ1-1; no definite D call. There are 13 residues in the CDR3. Deletions cut 3 bases from V and 1 base from J, with 6 bases between. The germline gives CDR1 MNHEY, CDR2 SMNVEV (reference sequence).

This clonotype was recorded a few times. This sequence joins TRBV10-3 and TRBJ1-1; 9 bases map to TRBD1. This CDR3 is 15 amino acids long. Germline V lookup: CDR1 ENHRY, CDR2 SYGVKD. J was trimmed by 1 base and V by 7 bases; bases with no gene match: 7. The CDR3 region is CAITGGGQGNTEAFF. CDR3 coding DNA: TGTGCCATCACAGGGGGGGGACAGGGGAACACTGAAGCTTTCTTT.

J is TRBJ2-7 and V is TRBV7-9, with D uncertain. Germline V gene data show CDR1 as SEHNR and CDR2 as FQNEAQ (reference sequence). The CDR3 length is 12 residues. Trimming left V 1 base short and J 5 bases short, with 6 bases between. The CDR3 DNA reads as TGTGCCAGCAGCTTAGGAGTAGACGAGCAGTACTTC. Protein sequence: CASSLGVDEQYF.

This clonotype was seen only a few times. The chain links TRBV9 to TRBJ2-7; TRBD2 matches at 10 bases. In germline, CDR1 is SGDLS, CDR2 YYNGEE. The V segment lost 3 bases and the J segment 2 bases; nucleotides outside the gene matches: 23. The CDR3 runs to 21 residues. The CDR3 loop reads CASSAAGGLSLRRGEPYEQYF. Here the CDR3 DNA reads TGTGCCAGCAGCGCAGCGGGAGGGTTGAGTCTTCGCCGAGGGGAGCCCTACGAGCAGTACTTC.

The J gene is TRBJ2-7, the V gene TRBV20-1; D is undetermined. This CDR3 region has 12 residues. V gave up 7 bases and J gave up 2 bases, with 12 bases separating them. Germline-derived CDR1 and CDR2 are DFQATT and SNEGSKA (reference sequence). The CDR3 region is CSVKGGTYEQYF. CDR3 sequence (DNA): TGCAGTGTCAAGGGTGGGACCTACGAGCAGTACTTC.

This chain uses TRBV29-1 with TRBJ1-4; maybe TRBD1 (6 bases). This CDR3 contains 12 residues. Germline CDR1 is SQVTM and CDR2 is ANQGSEA. For the CDR3, the DNA is TGCAGTCCCCGGGACACCCATGAAAAACTGTTTTTT. This sequence encodes CSPRDTHEKLFF.

There are a few counts of this clonotype. The gene calls are TRBV5-6 and TRBJ2-1; D is possibly TRBD2 (6 bases). This CDR3 comprises 12 residues. The germline gives CDR1 SGHDT, CDR2 YYEEEE. Trimming shortened V by 1 base and J by 8 bases, and 7 bases separated the two germline ends. For the CDR3, the DNA is TGTGCCAGCAGCTTGTCGGGGGATGAGCAGTTCTTC. Translation gives CASSLSGDEQFF.

V and J are TRBV13 and TRBJ1-1; no firm D call. Deletions cut 5 bases from V and 0 bases from J, with 7 bases between. Germline CDR1 reads PRHDT; CDR2 reads FYEKMQ (reference sequence). This CDR3 has 13 amino acids. The CDR3 DNA is TGTGCCAGCAGCCACCGGCTGAACACTGAAGCTTTCTTT. As protein: CASSHRLNTEAFF. The full variable domain, in which reference TRBV13 and TRBJ1-1 provide the parts outside the CDR3, is AAGVIQSPRHLIKEKRETATLKCYPIPRHDTVYWYQQGPGQDPQFLISFYEKMQSDKGSIPDRFSAQQFSDYHSELNMSSLELGDSALYFCASSHRLNTEAFFGQGTRLTVV.

The genes are TRBV5-1 and TRBJ2-3; 7 bases are shared with TRBD1. Trimming took 4 bases from V and 1 from J; bases not matched to a gene: 9. In germline, CDR1 is SGHRS, CDR2 YFSETQ. The CDR3 consists of 16 residues. As DNA, the CDR3 is TGCGCCAGCAGCCCTTACAGGGGAATTGGCACAGATACGCAGTATTTT. This sequence encodes CASSPYRGIGTDTQYF.

This chain's CDR3 is CASSSGTSSTDTQYF. CDR3 bases: TGTGCCAGCAGCAGTGGGACTAGCAGCACAGATACGCAGTATTTT. V and J are TRBV7-3 and TRBJ2-3, with 9 bases fitting TRBD2. J gave up 0 bases and V 5 bases, and 3 bases lay outside the gene matches. This CDR3 is built from 15 residues. CDR1 SGHTA and CDR2 FQGTGA come from the germline V gene.

The chain combines TRBV9 with TRBJ1-1; D unresolved. This CDR3 comprises 13 residues. Germline CDR1 SGDLS, CDR2 YYNGEE. V was clipped by 6 bases and J by 10 bases, with 19 bases between them. The CDR3 loop reads CASTPAASSGAFF. The CDR3 region has the DNA TGTGCCAGCACCCCGGCGGCATCTTCAGGAGCTTTCTTT. Drawing the rest from reference TRBV9 and TRBJ1-1, the complete variable domain is DSGVTQTPKHLITATGQRVTLRCSPRSGDLSVYWYQQSLDQGLQFLIQYYNGEERAKGNILERFSAQQFPDLHSELNLSSLELGDSALYFCASTPAASSGAFFGQGTRLTVV.